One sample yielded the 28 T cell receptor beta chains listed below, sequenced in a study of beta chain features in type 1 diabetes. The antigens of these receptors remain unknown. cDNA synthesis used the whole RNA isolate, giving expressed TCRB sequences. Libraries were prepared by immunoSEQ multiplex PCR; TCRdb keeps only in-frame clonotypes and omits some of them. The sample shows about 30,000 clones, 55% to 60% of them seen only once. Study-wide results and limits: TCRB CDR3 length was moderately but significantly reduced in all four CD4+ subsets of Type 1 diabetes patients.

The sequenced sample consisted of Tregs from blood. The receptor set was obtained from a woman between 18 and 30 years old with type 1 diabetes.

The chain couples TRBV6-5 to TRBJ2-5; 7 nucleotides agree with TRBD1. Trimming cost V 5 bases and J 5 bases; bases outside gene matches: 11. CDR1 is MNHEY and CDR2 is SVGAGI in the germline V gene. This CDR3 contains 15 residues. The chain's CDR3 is CASSRTGVGRETQYF. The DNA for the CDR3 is TGTGCCAGCAGTCGTACAGGGGTTGGGCGGGAGACCCAGTACTTC.

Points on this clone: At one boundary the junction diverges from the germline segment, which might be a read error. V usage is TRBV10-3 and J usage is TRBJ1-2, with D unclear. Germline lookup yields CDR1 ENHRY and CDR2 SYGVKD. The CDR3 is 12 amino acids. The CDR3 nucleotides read TGTGCCATCAGTGAGTCCTTAGAGAAGTTCATATTC. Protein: CAISESLEKFIF.

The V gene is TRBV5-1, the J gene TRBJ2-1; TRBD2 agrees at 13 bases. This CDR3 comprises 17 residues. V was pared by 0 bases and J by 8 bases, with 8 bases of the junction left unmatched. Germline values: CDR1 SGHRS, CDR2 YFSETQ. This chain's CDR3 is CASSLGLGTSGTDEQFF. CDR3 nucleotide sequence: TGCGCCAGCAGCTTGGGGTTGGGGACTAGCGGGACCGATGAGCAGTTCTTC. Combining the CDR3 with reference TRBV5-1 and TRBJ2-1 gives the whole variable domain KAGVTQTPRYLIKTRGQQVTLSCSPISGHRSVSWYQQTPGQGLQFLFEYFSETQRNKGNFPGRFSGRQFSNSRSEMNVSTLELGDSALYLCASSLGLGTSGTDEQFFGPGTRLTVL.

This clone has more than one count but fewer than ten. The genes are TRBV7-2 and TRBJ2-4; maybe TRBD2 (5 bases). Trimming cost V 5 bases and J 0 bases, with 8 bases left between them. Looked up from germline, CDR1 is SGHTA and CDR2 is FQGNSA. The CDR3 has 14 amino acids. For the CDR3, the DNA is TGTGCCAGCAGCGACGGACTAGCCAAAAACATTCAGTACTTC. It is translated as CASSDGLAKNIQYF.

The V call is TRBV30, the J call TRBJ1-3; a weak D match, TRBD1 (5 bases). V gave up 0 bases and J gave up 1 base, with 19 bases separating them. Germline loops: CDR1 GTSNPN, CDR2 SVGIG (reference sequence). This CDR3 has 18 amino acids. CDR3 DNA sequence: TGTGCCTGGAGTGTATTTGGAATGGGTCGGGGGTCTGGAAACACCATATATTTT. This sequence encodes CAWSVFGMGRGSGNTIYF.

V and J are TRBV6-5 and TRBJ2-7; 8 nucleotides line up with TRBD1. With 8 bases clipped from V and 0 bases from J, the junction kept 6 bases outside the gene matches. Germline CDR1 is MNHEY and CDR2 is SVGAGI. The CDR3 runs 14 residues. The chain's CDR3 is CASQGGQVSYEQYV. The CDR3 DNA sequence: TGTGCCAGCCAAGGGGGACAGGTCTCCTACGAGCAGTACGTC.

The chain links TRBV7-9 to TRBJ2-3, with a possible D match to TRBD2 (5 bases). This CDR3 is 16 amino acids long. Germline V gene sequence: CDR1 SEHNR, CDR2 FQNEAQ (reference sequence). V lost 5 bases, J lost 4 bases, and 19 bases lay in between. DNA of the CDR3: TGTGCCAGCAGCAGCCGGGCTAGCTCCTTCCCAGATACGCAGTATTTT. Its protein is CASSSRASSFPDTQYF.

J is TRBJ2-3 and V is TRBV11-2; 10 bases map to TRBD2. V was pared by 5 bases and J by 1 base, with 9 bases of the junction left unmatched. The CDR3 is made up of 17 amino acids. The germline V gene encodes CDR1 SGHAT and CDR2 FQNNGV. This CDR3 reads CASSRSPSGSGTDTQYF. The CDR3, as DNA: TGTGCCAGCAGCCGTTCACCTAGCGGGAGTGGCACAGATACGCAGTATTTT. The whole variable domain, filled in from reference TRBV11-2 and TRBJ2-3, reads EAGVAQSPRYKIIEKRQSVAFWCNPISGHATLYWYQQILGQGPKLLIQFQNNGVVDDSQLPKDRFSAERLKGVDSTLKIQPAKLEDSAVYLCASSRSPSGSGTDTQYFGPGTRLTVL.

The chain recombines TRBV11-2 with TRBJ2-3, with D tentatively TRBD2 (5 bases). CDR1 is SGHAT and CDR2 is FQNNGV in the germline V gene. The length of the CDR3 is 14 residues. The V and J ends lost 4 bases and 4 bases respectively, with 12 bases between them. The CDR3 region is CASSSVTRADTQYF. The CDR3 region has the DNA TGTGCCAGCAGCTCCGTCACTAGAGCAGATACGCAGTATTTT.

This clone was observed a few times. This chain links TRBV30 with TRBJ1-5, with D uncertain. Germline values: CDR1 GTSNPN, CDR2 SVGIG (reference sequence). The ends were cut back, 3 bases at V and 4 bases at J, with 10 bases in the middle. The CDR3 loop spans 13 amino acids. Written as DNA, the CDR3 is TGTGCCTGGAGAACAGACAATAATCAGCCCCAGCATTTT. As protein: CAWRTDNNQPQHF.

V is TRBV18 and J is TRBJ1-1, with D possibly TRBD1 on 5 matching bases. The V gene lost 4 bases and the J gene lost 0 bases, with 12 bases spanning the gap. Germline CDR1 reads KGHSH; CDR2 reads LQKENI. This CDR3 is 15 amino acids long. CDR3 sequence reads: CASSQGEVMNTEAFF. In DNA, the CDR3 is TGTGCCAGCTCACAAGGGGAAGTCATGAACACTGAAGCTTTCTTT.

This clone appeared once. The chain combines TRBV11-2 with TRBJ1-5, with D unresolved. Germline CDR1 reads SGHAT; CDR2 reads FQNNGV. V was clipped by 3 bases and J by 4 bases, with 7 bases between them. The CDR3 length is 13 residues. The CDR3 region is CASSLGRNQPQHF. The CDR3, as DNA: TGTGCCAGCAGCTTGGGGAGAAATCAGCCCCAGCATTTT.

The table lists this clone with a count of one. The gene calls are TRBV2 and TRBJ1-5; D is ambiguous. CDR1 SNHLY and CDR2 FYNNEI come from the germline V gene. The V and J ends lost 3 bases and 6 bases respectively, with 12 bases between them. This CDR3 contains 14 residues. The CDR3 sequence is CASSENAGSQPQHF. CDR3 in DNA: TGTGCCAGCAGTGAGAATGCAGGTTCTCAGCCCCAGCATTTT.

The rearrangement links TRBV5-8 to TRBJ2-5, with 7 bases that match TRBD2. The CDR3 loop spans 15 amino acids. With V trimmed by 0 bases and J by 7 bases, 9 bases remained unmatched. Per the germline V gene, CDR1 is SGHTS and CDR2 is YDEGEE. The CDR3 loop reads CASSLGGTTRRTQYF. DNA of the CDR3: TGTGCCAGCAGCTTGGGAGGGACTACCCGACGGACCCAGTACTTC.

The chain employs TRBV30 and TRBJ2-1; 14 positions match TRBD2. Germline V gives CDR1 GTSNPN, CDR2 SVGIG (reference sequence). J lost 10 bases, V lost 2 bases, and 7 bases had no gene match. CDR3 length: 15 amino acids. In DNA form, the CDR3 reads TGTGCCTGGAGTCGAGGACTAGCGGGAGGAGGGGAGCAGTTCTTC. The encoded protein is CAWSRGLAGGGEQFF. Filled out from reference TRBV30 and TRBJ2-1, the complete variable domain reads SQTIHQWPATLVQPVGSPLSLECTVEGTSNPNLYWYRQAAGRGLQLLFYSVGIGQISSEVPQNLSASRPQDRQFILSSKKLLLSDSGFYLCAWSRGLAGGGEQFFGPGTRLTVL.

CDR3 loop: CSAAPTDTQYF. In DNA, the CDR3 is TGCAGTGCGGCCCCTACAGATACGCAGTATTTT. The chain couples TRBV20-1 to TRBJ2-3; D not certain. The CDR3 totals 11 residues. Germline lookup yields CDR1 DFQATT and CDR2 SNEGSKA (reference sequence). The V and J ends lost 6 bases and 3 bases respectively, with 7 bases between them.

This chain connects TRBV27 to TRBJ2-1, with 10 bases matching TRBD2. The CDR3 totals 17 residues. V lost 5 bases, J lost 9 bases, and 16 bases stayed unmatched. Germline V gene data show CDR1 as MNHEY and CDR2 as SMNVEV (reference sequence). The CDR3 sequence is CASSPQIAGGLTSEQFF. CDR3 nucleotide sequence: TGTGCCAGCAGTCCCCAAATAGCGGGAGGTCTGACCAGTGAGCAGTTCTTC.

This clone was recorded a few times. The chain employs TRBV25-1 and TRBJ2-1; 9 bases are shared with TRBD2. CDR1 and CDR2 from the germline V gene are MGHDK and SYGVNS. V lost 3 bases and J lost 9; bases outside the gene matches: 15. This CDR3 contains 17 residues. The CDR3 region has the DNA TGTGCCAGCAGTGATGGGGGTAGCGGGAGATCGGGGGGTGAGCAGTTCTTC. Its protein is CASSDGGSGRSGGEQFF.

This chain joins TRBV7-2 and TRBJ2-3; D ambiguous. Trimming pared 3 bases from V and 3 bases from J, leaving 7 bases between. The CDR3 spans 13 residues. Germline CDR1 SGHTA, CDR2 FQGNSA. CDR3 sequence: CASSFDGTDTQYF. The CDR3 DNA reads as TGTGCCAGCAGCTTCGACGGGACAGATACGCAGTATTTT.

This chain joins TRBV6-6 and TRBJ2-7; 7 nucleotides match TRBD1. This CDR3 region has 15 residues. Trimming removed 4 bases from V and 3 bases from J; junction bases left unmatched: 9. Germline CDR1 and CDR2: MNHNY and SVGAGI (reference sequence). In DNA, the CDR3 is TGTGCCAGCAGTTCGCCCCCGTCAGGGGGCTACGAGCAGTACTTC. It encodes CASSSPPSGGYEQYF.

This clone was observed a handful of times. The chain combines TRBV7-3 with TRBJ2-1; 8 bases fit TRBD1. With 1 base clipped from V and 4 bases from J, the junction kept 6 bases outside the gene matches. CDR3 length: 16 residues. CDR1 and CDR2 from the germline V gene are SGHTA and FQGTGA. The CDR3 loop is CASSLISTGVYNEQFF. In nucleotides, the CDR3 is TGTGCCAGCAGCTTAATTTCGACAGGGGTGTACAATGAGCAGTTCTTC.

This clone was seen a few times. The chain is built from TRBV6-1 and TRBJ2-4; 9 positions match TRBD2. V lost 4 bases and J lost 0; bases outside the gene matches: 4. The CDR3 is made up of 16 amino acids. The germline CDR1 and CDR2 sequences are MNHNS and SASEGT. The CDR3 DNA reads TGTGCCAGCAGTGCCGGACTAGCGATAGCCAAAAACATTCAGTACTTC. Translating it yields CASSAGLAIAKNIQYF.

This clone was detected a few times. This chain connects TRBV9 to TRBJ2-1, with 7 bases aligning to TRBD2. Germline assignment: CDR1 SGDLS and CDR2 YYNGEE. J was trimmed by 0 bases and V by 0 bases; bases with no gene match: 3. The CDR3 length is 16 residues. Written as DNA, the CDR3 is TGTGCCAGCAGCGTAGGAGCGGGGAGCTCCTACAATGAGCAGTTCTTC. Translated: CASSVGAGSSYNEQFF.

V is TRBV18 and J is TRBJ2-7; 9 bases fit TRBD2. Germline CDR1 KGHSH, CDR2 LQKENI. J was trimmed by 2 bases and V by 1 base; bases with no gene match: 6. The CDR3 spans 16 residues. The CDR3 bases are TGTGCCAGCTCACCACAAGGACTAGCGACTACCTACGAGCAGTACTTC. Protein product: CASSPQGLATTYEQYF.

CDR3 in DNA: TGTGCCAGCAGCCCGCCGGGACTAGCAGGGAATGAGCAGTTCTTC. This translates into CASSPPGLAGNEQFF. The chain employs TRBV7-9 and TRBJ2-1; 9 bases fit TRBD2. The germline CDR1 and CDR2 sequences are SEHNR and FQNEAQ (reference sequence). CDR3 length equals 15 residues. The V and J ends lost 5 bases and 7 bases, in that order; junction bases with no gene match: 9.

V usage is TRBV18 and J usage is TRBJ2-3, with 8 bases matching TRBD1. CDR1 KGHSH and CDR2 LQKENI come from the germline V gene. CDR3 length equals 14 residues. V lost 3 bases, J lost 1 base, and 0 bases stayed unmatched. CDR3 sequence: CASSPDRGTDTQYF. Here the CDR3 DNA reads TGTGCCAGCTCACCGGACAGGGGCACAGATACGCAGTATTTT.

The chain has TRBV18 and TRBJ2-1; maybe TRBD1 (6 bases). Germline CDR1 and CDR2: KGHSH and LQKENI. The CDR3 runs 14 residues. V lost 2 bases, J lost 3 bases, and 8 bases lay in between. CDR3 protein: CASSPGGSYNEQFF. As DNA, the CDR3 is TGTGCCAGCTCACCAGGGGGCAGCTACAATGAGCAGTTCTTC.

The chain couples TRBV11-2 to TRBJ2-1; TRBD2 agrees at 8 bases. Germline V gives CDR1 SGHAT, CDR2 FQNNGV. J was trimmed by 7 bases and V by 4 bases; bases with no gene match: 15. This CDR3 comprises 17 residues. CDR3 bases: TGTGCCAGCAGCTCTTGGACTAGCAAGGGTACGGGGAATGAGCAGTTCTTC. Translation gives CASSSWTSKGTGNEQFF.